This T cell receptor (beta chain) appears in the sequencing data of a study of blood T cells in healthy people across ages. Findings and caveats of the study: TCR beta diversity was tightly associated with the proportion of naive T cells. TCR beta diversity per million T cells fell roughly linearly with age.

In its sample, this clonotype was seen a few times. Its specificity is unknown. Primers used in a second PCR of about 7 to 12 cycles were a sample-barcoded 5' primer and a J-beta primer mix. A single record per CDR3 protein comes from TCRdb applying MiXCR to the 5' RACE reads. Of about 1.7 million distinct CDR3 sequences in the sample, 28% were seen once. Each donor was a healthy Caucasian individual from Russia, aged about 6 to 95. V was cut by 3 bases and J by 3 bases, with 14 bases left in between. This CDR3 is built from 15 residues. The germline gives CDR1 SGHTA, CDR2 FQGNSA. This TCR derives from a woman aged 25 to 39 in good health. The chain has TRBV7-2 and TRBJ1-1; D is possibly TRBD1 (6 bases). The sequencing input was blood. As DNA, the CDR3 is TGTGCCAGCAGCTTGGGCGCAGGGGCGGACACTGAAGCTTTCTTT. Translating gives CASSLGAGADTEAFF.